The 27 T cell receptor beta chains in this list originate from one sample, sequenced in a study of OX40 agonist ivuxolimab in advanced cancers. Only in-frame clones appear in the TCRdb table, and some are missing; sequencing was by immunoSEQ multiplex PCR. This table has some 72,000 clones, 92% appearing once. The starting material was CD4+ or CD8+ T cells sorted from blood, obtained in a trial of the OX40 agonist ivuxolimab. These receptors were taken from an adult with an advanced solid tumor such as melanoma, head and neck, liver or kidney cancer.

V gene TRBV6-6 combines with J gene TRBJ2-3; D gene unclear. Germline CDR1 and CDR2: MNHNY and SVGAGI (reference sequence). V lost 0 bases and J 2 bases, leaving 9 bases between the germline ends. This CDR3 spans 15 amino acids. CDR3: CASSYSNPDTDTQYF. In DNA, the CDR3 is TGTGCCAGCAGTTACTCGAATCCGGACACAGATACGCAGTATTTT.

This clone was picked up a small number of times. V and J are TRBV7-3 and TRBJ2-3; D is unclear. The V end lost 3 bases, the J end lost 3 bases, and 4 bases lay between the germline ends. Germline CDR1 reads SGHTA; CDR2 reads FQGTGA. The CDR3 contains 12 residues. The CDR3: CASSFATDTQYF. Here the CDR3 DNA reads TGTGCCAGCAGCTTTGCAACAGATACGCAGTATTTT.

The chain's CDR3 is CASRKEGRDTEAFF. CDR3 in DNA: TGTGCCAGCAGAAAGGAGGGGAGGGACACTGAAGCTTTCTTT. The chain combines TRBV5-8 with TRBJ1-1; tentatively, D is TRBD1 (5 bases). CDR3 size: 14 residues. Germline loops: CDR1 SGHTS, CDR2 YDEGEE. Trimming left V 5 bases short and J 3 bases short, with 14 bases between.

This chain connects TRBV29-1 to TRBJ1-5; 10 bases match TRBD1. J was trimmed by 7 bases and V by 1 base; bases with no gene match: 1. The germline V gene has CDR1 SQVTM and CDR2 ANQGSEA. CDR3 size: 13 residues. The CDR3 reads CSVEGDRGQPQHF. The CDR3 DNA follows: TGCAGCGTTGAAGGGGACAGGGGACAGCCCCAGCATTTT.

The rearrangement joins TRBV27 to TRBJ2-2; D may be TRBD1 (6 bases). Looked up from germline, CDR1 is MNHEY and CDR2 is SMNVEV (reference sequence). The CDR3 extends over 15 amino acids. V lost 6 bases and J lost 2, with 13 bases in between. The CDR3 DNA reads TGTGCCAGCAGCCCGTTCGGGACAAACACCGGGGAGCTGTTTTTT. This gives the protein CASSPFGTNTGELFF.

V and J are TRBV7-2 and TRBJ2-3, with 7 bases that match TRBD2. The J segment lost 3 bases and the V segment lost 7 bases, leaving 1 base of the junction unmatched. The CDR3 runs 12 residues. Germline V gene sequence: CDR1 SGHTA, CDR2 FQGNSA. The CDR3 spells CASTGGTDTQYF. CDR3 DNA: TGTGCCAGCACCGGGGGGACAGATACGCAGTATTTT.

This CDR3 reads CASSQGRVGTPYEQYF. For the CDR3, the DNA is TGCGCCAGCAGCCAAGGGAGAGTTGGGACACCCTACGAGCAGTACTTC. The chain joins TRBV4-1 to TRBJ2-7; possibly TRBD1 for D (6 bases). CDR3 size: 16 residues. In germline, CDR1 is MGHRA, CDR2 YSYEKL. Trimming took 1 base from V and 2 from J, leaving 15 bases between them.

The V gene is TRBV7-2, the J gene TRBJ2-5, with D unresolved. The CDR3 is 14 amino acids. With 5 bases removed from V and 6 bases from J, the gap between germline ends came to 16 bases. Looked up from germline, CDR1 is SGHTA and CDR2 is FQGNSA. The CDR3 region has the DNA TGTGCCAGCAGCCCGGGCGAAAGGTGGCAGACCCAGTACTTC. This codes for CASSPGERWQTQYF.

CDR3 DNA sequence: TGCAGCGGGACGAGGGGCGGGAGTCCATACGAGCAGTACTTC. As protein: CSGTRGGSPYEQYF. J is TRBJ2-7 and V is TRBV29-1; 7 bases line up with TRBD2. The CDR3 runs to 14 residues. V shed 7 bases and J 4 bases; nucleotides not matched to a gene: 13. Germline lookup yields CDR1 SQVTM and CDR2 ANQGSEA.

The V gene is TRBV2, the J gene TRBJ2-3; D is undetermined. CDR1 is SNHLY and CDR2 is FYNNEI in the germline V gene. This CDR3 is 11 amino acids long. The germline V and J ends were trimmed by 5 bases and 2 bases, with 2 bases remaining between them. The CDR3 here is CASSFTDTQYF. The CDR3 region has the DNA TGTGCCAGCAGTTTCACAGATACGCAGTATTTT.

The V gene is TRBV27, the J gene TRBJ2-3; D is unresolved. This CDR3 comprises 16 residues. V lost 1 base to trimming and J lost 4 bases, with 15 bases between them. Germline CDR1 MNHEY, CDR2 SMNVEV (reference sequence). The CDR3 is CASSLYGRERADTQYF. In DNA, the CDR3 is TGTGCCAGCAGTTTATACGGCCGCGAGCGAGCAGATACGCAGTATTTT.

As DNA, the CDR3 is TGTGCCAGCACCACCGGGACTAGCGGGAGGGGGGAGACCCAGTACTTC. Its translation: CASTTGTSGRGETQYF. The V call is TRBV6-6, the J call TRBJ2-5, with 16 nucleotides matching TRBD2. The CDR3 sequence is 16 residues long. V lost 7 bases to trimming and J lost 5 bases; unmatched junction nucleotides: 7. Germline V gene lookup returns CDR1 MNHNY and CDR2 SVGAGI (reference sequence).

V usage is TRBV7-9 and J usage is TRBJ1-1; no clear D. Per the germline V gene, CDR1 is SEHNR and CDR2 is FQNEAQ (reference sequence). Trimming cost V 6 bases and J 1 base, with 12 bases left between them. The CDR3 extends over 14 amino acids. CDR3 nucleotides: TGTGCCAGCAGACCACCGGGAGAGAACACTGAAGCTTTCTTT. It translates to CASRPPGENTEAFF.

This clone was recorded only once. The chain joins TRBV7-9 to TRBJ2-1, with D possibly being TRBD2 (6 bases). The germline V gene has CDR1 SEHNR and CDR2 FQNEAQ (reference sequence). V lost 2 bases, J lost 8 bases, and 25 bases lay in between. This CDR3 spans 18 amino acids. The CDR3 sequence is CASSLRGARGFPGDEQFF. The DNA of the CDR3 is TGTGCCAGCAGCTTACGCGGGGCGCGGGGCTTCCCGGGGGATGAGCAGTTCTTC.

CDR3 sequence (DNA): TGTGCCAGCAGCTTAACGCGGCAGGGGGCAACTGAGCAGTTCTTC. Its translation: CASSLTRQGATEQFF. This rearrangement joins TRBV7-3 to TRBJ2-1; 8 bases line up with TRBD1. This CDR3 spans 15 amino acids. Germline V gives CDR1 SGHTA, CDR2 FQGTGA. Losses at the gene ends were 0 bases for V and 9 bases for J; bases not matched to a gene: 7.

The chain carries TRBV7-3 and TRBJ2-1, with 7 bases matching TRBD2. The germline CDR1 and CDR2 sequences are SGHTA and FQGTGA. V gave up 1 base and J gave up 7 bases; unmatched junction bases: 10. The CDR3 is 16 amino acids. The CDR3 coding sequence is TGTGCCAGCAGCTTAAACCCCGGGACTACTTTGAATGAGCAGTTCTTC. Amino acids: CASSLNPGTTLNEQFF.

The CDR3 nucleotides read TGTGCCAGCAGTGGGGGACTAGCGGGAGTTGTAGATACGCAGTATTTT. Its protein product is CASSGGLAGVVDTQYF. V gene TRBV2 combines with J gene TRBJ2-3; TRBD2 matches 14 bases. Looked up from germline, CDR1 is SNHLY and CDR2 is FYNNEI. The ends lost 4 bases at V and 5 bases at J; junction bases unmatched: 5. The CDR3 totals 16 residues.

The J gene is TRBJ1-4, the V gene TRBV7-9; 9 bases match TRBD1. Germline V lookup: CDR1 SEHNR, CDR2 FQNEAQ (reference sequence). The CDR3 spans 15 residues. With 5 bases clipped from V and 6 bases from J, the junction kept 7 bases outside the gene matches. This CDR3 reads CASSPTGGADEKLFF. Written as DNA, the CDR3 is TGTGCCAGCAGCCCTACAGGGGGCGCAGATGAAAAACTGTTTTTT.

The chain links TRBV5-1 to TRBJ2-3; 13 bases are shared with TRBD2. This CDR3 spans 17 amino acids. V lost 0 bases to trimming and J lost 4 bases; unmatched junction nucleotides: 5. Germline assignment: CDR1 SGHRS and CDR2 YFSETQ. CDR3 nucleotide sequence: TGCGCCAGCAGCTTGGGGACTAGCGGGAGCCTCGCAGATACGCAGTATTTT. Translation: CASSLGTSGSLADTQYF. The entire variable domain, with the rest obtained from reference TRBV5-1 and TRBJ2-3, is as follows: KAGVTQTPRYLIKTRGQQVTLSCSPISGHRSVSWYQQTPGQGLQFLFEYFSETQRNKGNFPGRFSGRQFSNSRSEMNVSTLELGDSALYLCASSLGTSGSLADTQYFGPGTRLTVL.

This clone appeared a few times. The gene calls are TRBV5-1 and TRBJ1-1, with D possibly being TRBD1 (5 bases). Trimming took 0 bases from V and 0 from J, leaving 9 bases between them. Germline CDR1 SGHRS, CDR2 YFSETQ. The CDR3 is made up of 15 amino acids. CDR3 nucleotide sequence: TGCGCCAGCAGCTTGGTTCAGGGAATGAACACTGAAGCTTTCTTT. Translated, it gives CASSLVQGMNTEAFF. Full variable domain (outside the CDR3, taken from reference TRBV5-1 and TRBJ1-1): KAGVTQTPRYLIKTRGQQVTLSCSPISGHRSVSWYQQTPGQGLQFLFEYFSETQRNKGNFPGRFSGRQFSNSRSEMNVSTLELGDSALYLCASSLVQGMNTEAFFGQGTRLTVV.

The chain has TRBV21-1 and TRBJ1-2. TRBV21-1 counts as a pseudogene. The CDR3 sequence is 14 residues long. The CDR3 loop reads CASSNNVGSNGYTF. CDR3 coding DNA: TGTGCCAGCAGCAATAACGTAGGATCTAATGGCTACACCTTC.

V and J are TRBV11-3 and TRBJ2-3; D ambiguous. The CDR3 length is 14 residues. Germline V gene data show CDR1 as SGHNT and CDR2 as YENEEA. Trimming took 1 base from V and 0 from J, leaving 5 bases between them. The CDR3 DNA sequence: TGTGCCAGCAGCTTAGGTCCCAGCACAGATACGCAGTATTTT. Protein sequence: CASSLGPSTDTQYF.

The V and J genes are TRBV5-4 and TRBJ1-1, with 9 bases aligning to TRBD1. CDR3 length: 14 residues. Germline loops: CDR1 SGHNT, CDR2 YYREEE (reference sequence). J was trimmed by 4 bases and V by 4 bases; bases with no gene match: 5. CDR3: CASSLTGGGTEAFF. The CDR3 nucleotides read TGTGCCAGCAGCCTAACAGGGGGCGGCACTGAAGCTTTCTTT.

CDR3 amino acids: CASSIAAGVNQPQHF. The CDR3 DNA is TGTGCCAGTAGTATAGCGGCAGGGGTTAATCAGCCCCAGCATTTT. This chain connects TRBV19 to TRBJ1-5; tentatively, D is TRBD1 (6 bases). V was pared by 1 base and J by 4 bases, with 11 bases between. The CDR3 has 15 amino acids. Germline V gene data show CDR1 as LNHDA and CDR2 as SQIVND (reference sequence).

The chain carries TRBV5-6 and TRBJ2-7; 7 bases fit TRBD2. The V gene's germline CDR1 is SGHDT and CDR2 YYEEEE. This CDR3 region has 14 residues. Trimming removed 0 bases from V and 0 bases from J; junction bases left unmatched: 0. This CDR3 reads CASSLGGSSYEQYF. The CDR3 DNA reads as TGTGCCAGCAGCTTGGGCGGGAGCTCCTACGAGCAGTACTTC. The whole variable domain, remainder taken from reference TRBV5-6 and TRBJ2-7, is DAGVTQSPTHLIKTRGQQVTLRCSPKSGHDTVSWYQQALGQGPQFIFQYYEEEERQRGNFPDRFSGHQFPNYSSELNVNALLLGDSALYLCASSLGGSSYEQYFGPGTRLTVT.

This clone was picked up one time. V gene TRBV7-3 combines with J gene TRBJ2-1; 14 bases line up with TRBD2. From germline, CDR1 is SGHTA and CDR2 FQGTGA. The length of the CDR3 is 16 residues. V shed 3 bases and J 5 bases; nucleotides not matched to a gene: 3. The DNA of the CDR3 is TGTGCCAGCAGCTTTCCGGGACTAGCGGGGGACAATGAGCAGTTCTTC. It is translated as CASSFPGLAGDNEQFF.

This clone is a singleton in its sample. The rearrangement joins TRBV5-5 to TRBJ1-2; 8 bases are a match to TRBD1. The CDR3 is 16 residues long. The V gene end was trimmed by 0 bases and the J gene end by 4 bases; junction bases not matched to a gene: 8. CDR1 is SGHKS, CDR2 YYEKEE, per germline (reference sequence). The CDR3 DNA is TGTGCCAGCAGCTTGGCCGGGACAGGTAGTTTCTATGGCTACACCTTC. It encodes CASSLAGTGSFYGYTF.